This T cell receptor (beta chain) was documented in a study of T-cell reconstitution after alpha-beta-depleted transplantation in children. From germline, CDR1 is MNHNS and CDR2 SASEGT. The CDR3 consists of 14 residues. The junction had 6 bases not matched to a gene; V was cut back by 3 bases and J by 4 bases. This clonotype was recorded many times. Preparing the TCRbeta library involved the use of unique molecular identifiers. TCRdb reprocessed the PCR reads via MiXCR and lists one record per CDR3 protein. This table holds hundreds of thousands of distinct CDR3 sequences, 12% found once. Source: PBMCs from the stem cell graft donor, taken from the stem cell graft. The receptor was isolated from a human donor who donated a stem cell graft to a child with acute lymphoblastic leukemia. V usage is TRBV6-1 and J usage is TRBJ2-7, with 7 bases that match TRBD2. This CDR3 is CASSELGGSYEQYF. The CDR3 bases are TGTGCCAGCAGTGAGTTGGGAGGGAGTTACGAGCAGTACTTC.